This T cell receptor beta chain was found in a study of T cell responses to AZD1222 COVID-19 vaccine. Germline CDR1 is MRHNA and CDR2 is SNTAGT. This CDR3 is built from 13 residues. Deletions cut 0 bases from V and 7 bases from J, with 9 bases between. Repertoires were generated with immunoSEQ multiplex PCR, while TCRdb's copy carries only in-frame clones and drops some. This table has more than 150,000 clones, approximately 90% appearing once. The clonotype originates from an adult who received the AZD1222 COVID-19 vaccine. Sample: peripheral blood, taken 28 days after the second AZD1222 dose. This chain links TRBV6-4 with TRBJ1-1; no clear D. The DNA of the CDR3 is TGTGCCAGCAGTGACTCGTTTACGGTTGAAGCTTTCTTT. This sequence encodes CASSDSFTVEAFF.